This record covers a single T cell receptor (beta chain). This sample stems from a study of CD8 T cells in Susac syndrome. With random hexamers, reverse transcription was performed on roughly 0.45 to 1 ug of RNA. One entry per CDR3 protein, called by TCRdb with MiXCR from the immunoSEQ multiplex PCR reads. The sample records 70,000 or so distinct CDR3 sequences, 85% to 95% being singletons. V was trimmed by 2 bases and J by 1 base, leaving 11 bases between them. Germline assignment: CDR1 MNHNY and CDR2 SVGAGI (reference sequence). This CDR3 comprises 16 residues. The V gene is TRBV6-6, the J gene TRBJ2-2; D remains ambiguous. The sequence came from a human donor with multiple sclerosis. Input material: CD8+ T cells from PBMCs. The CDR3 loop reads CASSYTPGLNTGELFF. The CDR3 coding sequence is TGTGCCAGCAGTTACACCCCGGGCCTGAACACCGGGGAGCTGTTTTTT.